This TCR beta chain was sequenced during a study of post-analysis software for immune sequencing data. Study in general: The study covered relapsing-remitting, secondary progressive and progressive-relapsing courses of multiple sclerosis. Overall study results and limits: About five TRBV segments appeared more often in patients than in controls, and TRBV5-6, TRBV5-1 and TRBV20-1 were among these.

Built from TCR beta cDNA, the libraries had unique molecular identifiers in them. Via MiXCR, TCRdb re-called the PCR reads, giving one row per CDR3 protein. The table has approximately 440,000 distinct CDR3 sequences, over 35% seen once. Trimming took 5 bases from V and 2 from J, leaving 14 bases between them. The CDR3 is 15 residues long. Per the germline V gene, CDR1 is SGHAT and CDR2 is FQNNGV. Comments on this clonotype: Its antigen is currently unknown.

The receptor was isolated from a girl between 5 and 17 years old with multiple sclerosis. Sequenced: blood. The genes are TRBV11-2 and TRBJ2-3; D is perhaps TRBD2 (6 bases). The CDR3 DNA reads TGTGCCAGCAGCCTCGTTCGCGGGATCACAGATACGCAGTATTTT. Translation: CASSLVRGITDTQYF.